Following are 2 T cell receptor beta chains from one sample sequenced in a study of shared clonotypes between healthy human individuals. Method: immunoSEQ multiplex PCR; TCRdb's copy keeps in-frame clones and lacks some. The sample includes around 2,000,000 clones, roughly 94% of them seen just once. CD45RO negativity and positive selection for CCR7 defined naive CD8 cells, a population that excluded terminally differentiated effector memory CD45RA+ cells. The material sequenced was naive CD8+ T cells sorted from blood. These receptors came from a young man in good health.

The chain has TRBV11-3 and TRBJ1-2; 10 bases align to TRBD1. J was trimmed by 7 bases and V by 5 bases; bases with no gene match: 10. Looked up from germline, CDR1 is SGHNT and CDR2 is YENEEA. The CDR3 covers 15 residues. Written as DNA, the CDR3 is TGTGCCAGCAGCGGGGGGGACAGGGGTTTGAGTGGCTACACCTTC. Its translation: CASSGGDRGLSGYTF.

The rearrangement uses TRBV27 and TRBJ2-1; 7 bases fit TRBD2. This CDR3 comprises 15 residues. Looked up from germline, CDR1 is MNHEY and CDR2 is SMNVEV (reference sequence). The J segment lost 7 bases and the V segment lost 4 bases, leaving 10 bases of the junction unmatched. CDR3 loop: CASSSIWRGINEQFF. DNA for the CDR3: TGTGCCAGCAGTTCGATTTGGCGGGGGATTAATGAGCAGTTCTTC.